This T cell receptor beta chain is from a study of blood T cells in healthy people across ages. Study context: Template switching captured about one barcoded beta molecule per two T cells.

Combining a sample-barcoded 5' primer with a J-beta primer mix, a second PCR ran for about 7 to 11 cycles. Each CDR3 protein gets one entry after TCRdb re-called the 5' RACE reads with MiXCR. The sample contains hundreds of thousands of distinct CDR3 sequences, about 32% of which appear only once. V dropped 10 bases and J dropped 2; count of bases not matched to a gene: 8. This CDR3 is built from 15 residues. Per germline, CDR1 SNHLY and CDR2 FYNNEI. The clonotype was recovered from a woman of 80 years or more in good health. This sequence joins TRBV2 and TRBJ2-2; 9 nucleotides match TRBD1. The sample was blood. CDR3 region: CATVGTGFNTGELFF. In DNA form, the CDR3 reads TGTGCCACTGTGGGGACAGGGTTCAACACCGGGGAGCTGTTTTTT.